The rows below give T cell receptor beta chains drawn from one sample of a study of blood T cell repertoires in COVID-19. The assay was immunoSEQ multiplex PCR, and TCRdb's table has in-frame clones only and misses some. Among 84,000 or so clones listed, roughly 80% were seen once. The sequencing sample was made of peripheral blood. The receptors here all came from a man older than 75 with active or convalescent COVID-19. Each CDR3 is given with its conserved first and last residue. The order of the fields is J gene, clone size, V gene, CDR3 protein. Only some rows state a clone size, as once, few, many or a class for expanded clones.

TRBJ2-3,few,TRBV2,CASSSDRGTDTQYF
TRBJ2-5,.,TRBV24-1,CATSVGGETQYF
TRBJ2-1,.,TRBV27,CASSLSLARVNEQFF
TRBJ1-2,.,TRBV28,CASSLEYRKNYGYTF
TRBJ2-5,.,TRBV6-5,CASSKTPGGETQYF
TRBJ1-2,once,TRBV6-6,CASSLDRGYGYTF
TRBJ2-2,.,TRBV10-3,CAISLSLPNTGELFF
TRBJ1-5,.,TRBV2,CASSDRTGGQPQHF
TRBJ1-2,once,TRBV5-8,CASRIGVYGYTF
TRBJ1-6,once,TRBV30,CAGQGVVNSPLHF
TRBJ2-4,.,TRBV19,CASSSGTNKGLAKNIQYF
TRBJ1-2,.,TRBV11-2,CASSLGSGGENGYTF
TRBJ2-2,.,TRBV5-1,CASSFSGGINTGELFF
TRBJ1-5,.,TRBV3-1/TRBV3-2,CASSQAPGGNQPQHF
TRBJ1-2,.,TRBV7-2,CASSLVTGQGDGYTF
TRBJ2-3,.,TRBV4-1,CASSQELPLAGEPDTQYF
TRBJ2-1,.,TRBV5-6,CASSFSGNEQFF
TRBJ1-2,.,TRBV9,CASSALQGRNYGYTF
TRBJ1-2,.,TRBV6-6,CASRFSLYGYTF
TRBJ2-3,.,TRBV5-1,CASSPGLAGGTDTQYF
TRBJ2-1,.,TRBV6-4,CASSPIDRGLNEQFF
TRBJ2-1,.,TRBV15,CATSRAQGEQFF
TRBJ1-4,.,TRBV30,CALQRMATNEKLFF
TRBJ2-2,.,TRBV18,CASSPSGLAGAVTGELFF
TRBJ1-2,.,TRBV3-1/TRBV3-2,CASSQVDRGPGYTF
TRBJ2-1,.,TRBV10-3,CAAPGQVYNEQFF
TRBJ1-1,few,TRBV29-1,CSVTPGTRTEAFF
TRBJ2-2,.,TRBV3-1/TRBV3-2,CASSQESLAGAGELFF